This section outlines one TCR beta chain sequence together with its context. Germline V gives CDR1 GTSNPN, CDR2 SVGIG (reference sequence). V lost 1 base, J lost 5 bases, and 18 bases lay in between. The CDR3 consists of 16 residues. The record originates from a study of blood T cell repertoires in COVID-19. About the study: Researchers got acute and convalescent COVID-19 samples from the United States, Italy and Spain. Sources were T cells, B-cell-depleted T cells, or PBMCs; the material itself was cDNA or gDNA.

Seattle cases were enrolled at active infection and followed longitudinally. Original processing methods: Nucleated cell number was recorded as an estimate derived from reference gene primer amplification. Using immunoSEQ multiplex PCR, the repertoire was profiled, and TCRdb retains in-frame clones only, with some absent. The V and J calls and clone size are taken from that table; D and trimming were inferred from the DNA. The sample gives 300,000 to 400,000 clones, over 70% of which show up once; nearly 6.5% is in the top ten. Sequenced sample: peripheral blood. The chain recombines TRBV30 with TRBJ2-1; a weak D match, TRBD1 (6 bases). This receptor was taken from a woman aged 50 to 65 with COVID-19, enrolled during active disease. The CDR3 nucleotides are TGTGCCTGGAGTGCCGACGACATGGGGGCCGACAATGAGCAGTTCTTC. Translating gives CAWSADDMGADNEQFF.